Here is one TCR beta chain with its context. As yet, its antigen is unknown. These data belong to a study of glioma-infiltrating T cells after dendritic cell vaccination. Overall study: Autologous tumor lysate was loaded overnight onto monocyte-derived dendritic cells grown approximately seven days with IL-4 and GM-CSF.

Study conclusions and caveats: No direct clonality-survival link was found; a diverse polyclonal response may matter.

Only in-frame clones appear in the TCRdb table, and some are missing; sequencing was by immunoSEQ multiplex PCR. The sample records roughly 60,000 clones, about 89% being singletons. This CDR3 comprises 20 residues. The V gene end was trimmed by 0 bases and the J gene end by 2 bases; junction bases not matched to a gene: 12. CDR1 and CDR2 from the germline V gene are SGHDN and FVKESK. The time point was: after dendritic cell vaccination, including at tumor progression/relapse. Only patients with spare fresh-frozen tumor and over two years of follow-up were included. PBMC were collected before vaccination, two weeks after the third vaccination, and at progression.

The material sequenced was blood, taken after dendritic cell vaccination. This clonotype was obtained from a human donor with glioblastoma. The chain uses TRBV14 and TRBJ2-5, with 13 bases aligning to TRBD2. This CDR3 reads CASSQDRTSGSSLYQETQYF. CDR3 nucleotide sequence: TGTGCCAGCAGCCAAGATAGGACTAGCGGGAGTTCACTCTATCAAGAGACCCAGTACTTC.